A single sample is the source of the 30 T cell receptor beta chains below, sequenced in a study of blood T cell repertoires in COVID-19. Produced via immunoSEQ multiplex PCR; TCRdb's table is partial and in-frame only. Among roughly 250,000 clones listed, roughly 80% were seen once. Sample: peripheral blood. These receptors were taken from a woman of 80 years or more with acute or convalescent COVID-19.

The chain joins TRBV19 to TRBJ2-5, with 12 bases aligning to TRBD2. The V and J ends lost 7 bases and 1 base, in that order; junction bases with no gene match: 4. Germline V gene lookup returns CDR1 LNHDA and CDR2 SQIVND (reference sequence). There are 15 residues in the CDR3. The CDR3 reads CASTPSGGAQETQYF. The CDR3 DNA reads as TGTGCCAGTACCCCTAGCGGGGGGGCCCAAGAGACCCAGTACTTC.

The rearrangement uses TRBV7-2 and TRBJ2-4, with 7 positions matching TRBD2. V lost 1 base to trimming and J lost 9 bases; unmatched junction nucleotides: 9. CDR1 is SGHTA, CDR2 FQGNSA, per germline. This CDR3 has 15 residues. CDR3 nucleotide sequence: TGTGCCAGCAGCTTAGGAGCGGGGTCCCCCCCCATTCAGTACTTC. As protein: CASSLGAGSPPIQYF.

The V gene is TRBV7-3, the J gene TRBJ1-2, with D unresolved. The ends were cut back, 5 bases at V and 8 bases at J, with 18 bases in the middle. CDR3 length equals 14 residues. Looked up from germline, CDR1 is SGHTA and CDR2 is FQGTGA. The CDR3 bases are TGTGCCAGCAGCCCCGGTGCGGGGTCGGGCGGCTACACCTTC. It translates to CASSPGAGSGGYTF.

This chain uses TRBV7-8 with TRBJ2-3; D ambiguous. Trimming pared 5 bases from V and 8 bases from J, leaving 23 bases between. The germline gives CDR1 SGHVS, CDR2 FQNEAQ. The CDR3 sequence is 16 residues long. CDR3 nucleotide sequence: TGTGCCAGCAGCCCCACCCTCGGTGGTAGTATTGGTACGCAGTATTTT. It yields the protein CASSPTLGGSIGTQYF.

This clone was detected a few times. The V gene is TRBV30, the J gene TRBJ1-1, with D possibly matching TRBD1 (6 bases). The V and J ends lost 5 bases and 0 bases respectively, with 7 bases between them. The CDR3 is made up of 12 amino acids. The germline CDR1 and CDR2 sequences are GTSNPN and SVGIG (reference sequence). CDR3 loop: CAWGQMNTEAFF. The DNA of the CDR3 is TGTGCCTGGGGACAGATGAACACTGAAGCTTTCTTT.

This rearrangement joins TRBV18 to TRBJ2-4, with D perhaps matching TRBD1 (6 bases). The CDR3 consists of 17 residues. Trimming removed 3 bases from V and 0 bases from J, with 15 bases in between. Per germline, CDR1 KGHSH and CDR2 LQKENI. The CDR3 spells CASSPDSGELAKNIQYF. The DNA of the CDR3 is TGTGCCAGCTCACCGGACTCAGGGGAACTAGCCAAAAACATTCAGTACTTC.

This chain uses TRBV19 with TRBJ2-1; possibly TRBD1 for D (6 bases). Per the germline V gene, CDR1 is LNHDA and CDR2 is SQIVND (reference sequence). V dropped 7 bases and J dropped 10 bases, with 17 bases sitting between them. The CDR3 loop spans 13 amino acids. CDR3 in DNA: TGTGCCAGTACCCTCATACAGGGCGGGGAGCAGTTCTTC. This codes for CASTLIQGGEQFF.

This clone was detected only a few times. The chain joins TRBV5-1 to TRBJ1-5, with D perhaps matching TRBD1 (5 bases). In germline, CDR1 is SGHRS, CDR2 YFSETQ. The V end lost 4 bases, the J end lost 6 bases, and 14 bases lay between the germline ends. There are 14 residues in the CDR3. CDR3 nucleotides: TGCGCCAGCAGCCCAGGATCCGGGGGTCAGCCCCAGCATTTT. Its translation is CASSPGSGGQPQHF.

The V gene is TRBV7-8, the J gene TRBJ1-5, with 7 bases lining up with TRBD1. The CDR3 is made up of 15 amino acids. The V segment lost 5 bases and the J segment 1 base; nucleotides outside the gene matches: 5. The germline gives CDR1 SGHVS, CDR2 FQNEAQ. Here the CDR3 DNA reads TGTGCCAGCAGCCCTGGGACAGTAAGCAATCAGCCCCAGCATTTT. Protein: CASSPGTVSNQPQHF.

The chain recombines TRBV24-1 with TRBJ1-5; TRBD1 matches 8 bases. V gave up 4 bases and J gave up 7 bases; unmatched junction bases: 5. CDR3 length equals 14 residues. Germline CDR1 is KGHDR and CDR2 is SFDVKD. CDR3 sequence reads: CATSESGGRQPQHF. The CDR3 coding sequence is TGTGCCACCAGTGAATCAGGGGGCAGGCAGCCCCAGCATTTT.

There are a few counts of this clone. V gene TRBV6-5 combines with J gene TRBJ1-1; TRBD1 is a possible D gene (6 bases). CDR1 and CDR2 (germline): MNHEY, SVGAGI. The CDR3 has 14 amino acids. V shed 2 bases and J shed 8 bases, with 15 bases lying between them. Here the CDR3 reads CASSYGEGGQEAFF. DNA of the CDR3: TGTGCCAGCAGTTACGGCGAGGGGGGGCAAGAAGCTTTCTTT.

In DNA form, the CDR3 reads TGTGCCATCAGTGACGGGACAGGGGGGAAAGAGACCCAGTACTTC. Translation gives CAISDGTGGKETQYF. This chain links TRBV10-3 with TRBJ2-5; 11 nucleotides agree with TRBD1. This CDR3 is built from 15 residues. V was pared by 3 bases and J by 3 bases, with 3 bases of the junction left unmatched. The V gene's germline CDR1 is ENHRY and CDR2 SYGVKD.

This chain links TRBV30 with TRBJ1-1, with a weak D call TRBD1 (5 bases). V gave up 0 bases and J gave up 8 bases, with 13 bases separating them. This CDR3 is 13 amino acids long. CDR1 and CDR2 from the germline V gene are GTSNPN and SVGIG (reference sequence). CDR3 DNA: TGTGCCTGGAGTGTACGAAGTCGGGGGGAAGCTTTCTTT. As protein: CAWSVRSRGEAFF.

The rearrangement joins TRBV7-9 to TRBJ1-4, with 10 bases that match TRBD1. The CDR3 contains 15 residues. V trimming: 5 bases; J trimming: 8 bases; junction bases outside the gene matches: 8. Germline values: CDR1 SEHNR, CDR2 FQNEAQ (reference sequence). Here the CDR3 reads CASSGPGQGKEKLFF. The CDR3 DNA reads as TGTGCCAGCAGCGGCCCGGGACAGGGGAAAGAAAAACTGTTTTTT.

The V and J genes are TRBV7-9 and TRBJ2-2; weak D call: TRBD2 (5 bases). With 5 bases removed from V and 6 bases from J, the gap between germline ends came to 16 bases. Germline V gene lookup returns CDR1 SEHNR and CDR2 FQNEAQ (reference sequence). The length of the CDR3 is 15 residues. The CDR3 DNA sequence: TGTGCCAGCAGCCCCGACCGGGGTGCAGCCGGGGAGCTGTTTTTT. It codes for CASSPDRGAAGELFF.

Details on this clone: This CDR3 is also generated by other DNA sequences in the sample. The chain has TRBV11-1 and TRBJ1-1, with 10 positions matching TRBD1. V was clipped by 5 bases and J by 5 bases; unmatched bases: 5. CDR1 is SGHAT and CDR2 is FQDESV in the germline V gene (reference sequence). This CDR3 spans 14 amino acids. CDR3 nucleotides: TGTGCCAGCAGCCCGCGGACAGGGGGGACTGAAGCTTTCTTT. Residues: CASSPRTGGTEAFF.

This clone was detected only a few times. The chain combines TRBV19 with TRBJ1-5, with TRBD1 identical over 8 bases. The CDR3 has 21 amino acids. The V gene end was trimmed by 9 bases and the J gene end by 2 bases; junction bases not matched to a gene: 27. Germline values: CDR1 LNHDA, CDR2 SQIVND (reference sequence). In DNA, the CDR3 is TGTGCCAGACTTGGCCCGCACCGGGACAGGCGATTGCGGCAGGGCAATCAGCCCCAGCATTTT. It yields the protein CARLGPHRDRRLRQGNQPQHF. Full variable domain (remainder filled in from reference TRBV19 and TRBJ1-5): DGGITQSPKYLFRKEGQNVTLSCEQNLNHDAMYWYRQDPGQGLRLIYYSQIVNDFQKGDIAEGYSVSREKKESFPLTVTSAQKNPTAFYLCARLGPHRDRRLRQGNQPQHFGDGTRLSIL.

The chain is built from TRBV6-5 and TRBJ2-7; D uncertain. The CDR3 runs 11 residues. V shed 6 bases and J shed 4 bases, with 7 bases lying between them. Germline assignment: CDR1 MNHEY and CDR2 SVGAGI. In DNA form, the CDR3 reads TGTGCCAGCAGCCAGGATTACGAGCAGTACTTC. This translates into CASSQDYEQYF.

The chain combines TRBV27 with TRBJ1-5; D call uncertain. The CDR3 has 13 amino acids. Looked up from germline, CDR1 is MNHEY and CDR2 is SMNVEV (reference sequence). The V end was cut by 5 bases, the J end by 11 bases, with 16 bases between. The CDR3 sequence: CASSANPGDSQHF. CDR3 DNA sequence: TGTGCCAGCAGTGCCAACCCGGGAGACTCCCAGCATTTT.

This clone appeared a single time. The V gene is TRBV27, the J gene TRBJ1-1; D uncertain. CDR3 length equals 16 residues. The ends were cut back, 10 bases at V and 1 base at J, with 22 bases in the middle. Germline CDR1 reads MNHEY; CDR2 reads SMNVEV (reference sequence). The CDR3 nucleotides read TGTGCCACTCCCACCGCCCTCAGGAGGGCGAACACTGAAGCTTTCTTT. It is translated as CATPTALRRANTEAFF.

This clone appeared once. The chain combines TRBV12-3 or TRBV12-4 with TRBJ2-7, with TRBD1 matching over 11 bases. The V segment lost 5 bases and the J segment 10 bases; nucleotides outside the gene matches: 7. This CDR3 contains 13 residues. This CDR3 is CASSLGTGGKQYF. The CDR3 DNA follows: TGTGCCAGCAGTCTCGGGACAGGGGGTAAACAGTACTTC.

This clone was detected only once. DNA of the CDR3: TGCGCCAGCAGCTTGGAGGCGGCCAGGGGATCCCACGAGCAGTACTTC. Translating gives CASSLEAARGSHEQYF. The rearrangement links TRBV5-1 to TRBJ2-7, with a weak D call TRBD1 (6 bases). The germline V and J ends were trimmed by 0 bases and 5 bases, with 18 bases remaining between them. The CDR3 loop spans 16 amino acids. Germline V gene sequence: CDR1 SGHRS, CDR2 YFSETQ.

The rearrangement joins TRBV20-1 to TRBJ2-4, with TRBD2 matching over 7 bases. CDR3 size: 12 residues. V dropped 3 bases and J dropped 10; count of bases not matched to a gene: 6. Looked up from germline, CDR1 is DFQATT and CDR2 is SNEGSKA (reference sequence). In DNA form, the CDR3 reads TGCAGTGCTAGTGGGAGGGACTATATTCAGTACTTC. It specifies CSASGRDYIQYF.

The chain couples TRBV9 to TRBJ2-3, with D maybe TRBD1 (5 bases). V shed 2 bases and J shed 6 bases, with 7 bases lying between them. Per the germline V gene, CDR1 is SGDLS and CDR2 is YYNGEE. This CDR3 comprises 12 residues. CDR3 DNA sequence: TGTGCCAGCAGCGTCCAGGGTGATACGCAGTATTTT. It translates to CASSVQGDTQYF.

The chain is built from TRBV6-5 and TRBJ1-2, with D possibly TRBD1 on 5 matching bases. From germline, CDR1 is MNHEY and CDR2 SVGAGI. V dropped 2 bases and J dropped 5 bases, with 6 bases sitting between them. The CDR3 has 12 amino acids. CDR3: CASSYGGYGYTF. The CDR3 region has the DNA TGTGCCAGCAGTTACGGGGGGTATGGCTACACCTTC.

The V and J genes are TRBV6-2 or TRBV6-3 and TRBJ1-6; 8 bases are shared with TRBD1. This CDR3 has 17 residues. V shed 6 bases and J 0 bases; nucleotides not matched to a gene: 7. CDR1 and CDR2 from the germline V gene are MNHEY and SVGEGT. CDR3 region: CASSHRTGSSYNSPLHF. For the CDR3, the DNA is TGTGCCAGCAGCCACCGGACAGGGAGCTCCTATAATTCACCCCTCCACTTT.

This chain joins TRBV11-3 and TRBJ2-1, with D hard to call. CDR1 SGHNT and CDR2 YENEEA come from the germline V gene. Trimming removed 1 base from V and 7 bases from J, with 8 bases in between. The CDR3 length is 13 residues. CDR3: CASSLAPLNEQFF. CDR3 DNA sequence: TGTGCCAGCAGCTTAGCCCCTTTGAATGAGCAGTTCTTC.

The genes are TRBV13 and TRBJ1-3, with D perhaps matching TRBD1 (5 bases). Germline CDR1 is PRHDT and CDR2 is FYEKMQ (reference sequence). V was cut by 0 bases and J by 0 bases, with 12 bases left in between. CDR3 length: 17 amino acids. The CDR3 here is CASSLGRGQLSGNTIYF. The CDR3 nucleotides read TGTGCCAGCAGCTTAGGGCGCGGACAACTCTCTGGAAACACCATATATTTT.

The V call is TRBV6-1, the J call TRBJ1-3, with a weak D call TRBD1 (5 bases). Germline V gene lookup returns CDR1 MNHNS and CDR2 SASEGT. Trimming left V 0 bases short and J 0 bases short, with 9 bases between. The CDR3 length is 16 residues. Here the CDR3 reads CASSEAGGFSGNTIYF. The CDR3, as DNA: TGTGCCAGCAGTGAAGCGGGGGGTTTCTCTGGAAACACCATATATTTT.

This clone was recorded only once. For the CDR3, the DNA is TGCGCCAGCAGCCAAGTGGGGGGGAACGACGGGGAGCTGTTTTTT. This gives the protein CASSQVGGNDGELFF. The chain uses TRBV4-1 and TRBJ2-2; 7 bases agree with TRBD2. After removal of 1 base from V and 7 bases from J, the junction contained 6 bases not matched to a gene. The CDR3 covers 15 residues. Germline values: CDR1 MGHRA, CDR2 YSYEKL.